This note documents a single T cell receptor beta chain sequence. The record originates from a study of blood T cell repertoires in COVID-19. In germline, CDR1 is MNHEY, CDR2 SMNVEV (reference sequence). The V and J ends lost 4 bases and 6 bases, in that order; junction bases with no gene match: 13. The CDR3 totals 16 residues. Method: immunoSEQ multiplex PCR; TCRdb's copy keeps in-frame clones and lacks some. Counted here are 140,000 to 150,000 clones, approximately 85% occurring once; the ten biggest clones make up around 1.9%. This receptor was taken from a man aged 70 or older with acute or convalescent COVID-19. V and J are TRBV27 and TRBJ2-3; 7 positions agree with TRBD2. Sequencing input: peripheral blood. The CDR3 sequence is CASSSPGGVSGDTQYF. Written as DNA, the CDR3 is TGTGCCAGCAGTTCCCCGGGGGGAGTGAGTGGGGATACGCAGTATTTT.